This T cell receptor (beta chain) was obtained from a study of T cell responses to AZD1222 COVID-19 vaccine (TCRdb year 2021). Turning to the overall study: A total of just over 230 trial participants underwent TCR sequencing, of whom about 200 had received two doses of AZD1222 and some 25 had received two doses of the MenACWY control vaccine. Trial participants were enrolled by age into subgroups of 18-55, 56-69 and 70-plus years, and roughly 150, 30 and 60 TCR-sequenced participants, respectively, were included in these subgroups. The paper as a whole reports these results and caveats: Participants were mostly white British and included more females than males, and it was suggested by the authors that clonal diversity may have been underestimated. The 56-69-year group was small, and its depth increase did not reach significance, likely because of low power. Only 5 to 7 AZD1222 recipients were SARS-CoV-2 seropositive at baseline, limiting conclusions about previously exposed vaccinees. CD4 TCRs associated with the vaccine covered the entire spike protein, and the dominant responses were in regions 160-218 and 743-854. Reportedly, almost half of the unique spike-specific TCRs recognized epitopes lying outside the regions that are mutated in the B.1.351 and B.1.1.7 variants. After two AZD1222 doses, both the breadth and the depth of spike-specific TCRs were significantly higher than at day 0 and than in MenACWY recipients. Because no day 14 peak-response samples were available, the repertoires could be characterized only after the peak T cell response.

Comment on this clone: Its antigen specificity is not known. Base qualities were left out, and no much larger clone turns up one base away.

Per the germline V gene, SGHRS is the CDR1 and YFSETQ is the CDR2. Including the terminal cysteine and phenylalanine, the CDR3 comprises 15 residues. Of all the DNA, just the CDR3 is kept, 45 bases in frame from base 1. V loses 2 bases, J loses 7 bases, and the germline ends lie 13 bases apart. The CDR3 regions of human TCRbeta chains were subjected to immunosequencing. For the original study's pipeline: TCRs in the repertoires were compared against a reference library of SARS-CoV-2-specific TCRs that had been generated with the MIRA antigen-specificity platform. Breadth meant the fraction of unique TCRs that were SARS-CoV-2-associated, whereas depth meant the fraction of total T cells that were SARS-CoV-2-associated. Using the MIRA data, every spike-specific TCR was mapped to the spike region that the TCR reacted to and assigned to either a CD4 or a CD8 class. Log10-transformed breadth and depth values were compared by one-way ANOVA with Sidak's multiple comparisons tests. TCRdb re-hosts the immuneACCESS table, in-frame sequences only. Its copies lack some clones; in the studies checked, an unresolved V gene accounts for under half of them, and the cause for the rest is not known. V, J and clone size were drawn from that table, and D and trimming were deduced from the DNA. A total of 130,000 to 150,000 clones appear in this sample, 90% to 95% of them only once. Clones ranked in the top ten supply 2.5% to 3% of the sample.

Sample time point, as interpreted from the label and publication: baseline before first vaccination. The treatment or condition label corresponds to: meningococcal conjugate vaccine given as trial control. The vaccinee samples were drawn from two UK trials, COV001 and COV002, one of which was a single-blind randomized controlled phase 2/3 trial testing AZD1222 (ChAdOx1 nCoV-19) in healthy adults. Trial participant PBMC samples were collected at day 0 and day 28 after the second dose for TCRbeta chain sequencing. The chain is made from TRBV5-1 and TRBJ1-6; tentative D gene TRBD1, with 6 bases matching. The source is an adult in good health. Material: peripheral blood, obtained on day 0 of MenACWY control vaccination. The DNA sequence is TGCGCCAGCAGCTTCGGGCAGGGGAGGAATTCACCCCTCCACTTT. Its protein is CASSFGQGRNSPLHF.